These 16 T cell receptor beta chains share one sample of origin, sequenced in a study of blood T cell repertoires in COVID-19. Libraries were prepared by immunoSEQ multiplex PCR; TCRdb keeps only in-frame clonotypes and omits some of them. The data hold roughly 120,000 clones, with more than 70% observed a single time. The sample taken for sequencing was peripheral blood. The receptors derive from a woman aged 50 to 65 with acute or convalescent COVID-19.

This clone has a handful of counts. V gene TRBV5-1 combines with J gene TRBJ2-2; D perhaps matches TRBD1 (6 bases). The ends were cut back, 0 bases at V and 7 bases at J, with 13 bases in the middle. Germline V CDR1 and CDR2: SGHRS, YFSETQ. The CDR3 covers 15 residues. The DNA of the CDR3 is TGCGCCAGCAGCTTGGACAGGGTGACGGTCGGGGAGCTGTTTTTT. Translating gives CASSLDRVTVGELFF. Full variable domain (rest looked up from reference TRBV5-1 and TRBJ2-2): KAGVTQTPRYLIKTRGQQVTLSCSPISGHRSVSWYQQTPGQGLQFLFEYFSETQRNKGNFPGRFSGRQFSNSRSEMNVSTLELGDSALYLCASSLDRVTVGELFFGEGSRLTVL.

This chain links TRBV5-1 with TRBJ1-1, with a tentative D call TRBD1 (6 bases). V was clipped by 4 bases and J by 2 bases, with 9 bases between them. In germline, CDR1 is SGHRS, CDR2 YFSETQ. This CDR3 is 13 amino acids long. The DNA of the CDR3 is TGCGCCAGCAGCACGGGACAAAACACTGAAGCTTTCTTT. As protein: CASSTGQNTEAFF.

The rearrangement uses TRBV3-1 (or the pseudogene TRBV3-2) and TRBJ2-3; TRBD2 is a possible D gene (6 bases). CDR3 length: 15 amino acids. The germline gives CDR1 LGHDT, CDR2 YNNKEL (reference sequence). The ends were cut back, 6 bases at V and 1 base at J, with 14 bases in the middle. For the CDR3, the DNA is TGTGCCAGCAGTCTGGGACTCTCTGGCACAGATACGCAGTATTTT. It codes for CASSLGLSGTDTQYF.

This clone was observed a handful of times. The rearrangement joins TRBV18 to TRBJ2-3; 11 bases line up with TRBD2. Germline V gene data show CDR1 as KGHSH and CDR2 as LQKENI. The ends lost 4 bases at V and 4 bases at J; junction bases unmatched: 7. The CDR3 contains 16 residues. The CDR3 is CASSQQLAGESDTQYF. DNA for the CDR3: TGTGCCAGCTCACAACAACTAGCGGGAGAGTCAGATACGCAGTATTTT.

This sequence joins TRBV24-1 and TRBJ1-5; D is ambiguous. From germline, CDR1 is KGHDR and CDR2 SFDVKD. V was cut by 4 bases and J by 6 bases, with 15 bases left in between. This CDR3 region has 15 residues. In nucleotides, the CDR3 is TGTGCCACCAGTGACCCCAGTCACCGAGGTCAGCCCCAGCATTTT. It codes for CATSDPSHRGQPQHF.

The chain couples TRBV24-1 to TRBJ2-5; 9 bases are shared with TRBD1. The CDR3 covers 13 residues. Germline trimming cut 6 bases from V and 4 bases from J; bases unmatched to any gene: 2. Germline V CDR1 and CDR2: KGHDR, SFDVKD. The CDR3 DNA reads TGTGCCACCAGTACAGGGGGCCGAGAGACCCAGTACTTC. Amino acids: CATSTGGRETQYF.

The CDR3 spells CSVVPGQGYEQYF. The CDR3 DNA is TGCAGCGTTGTCCCGGGACAGGGATACGAGCAGTACTTC. The chain combines TRBV29-1 with TRBJ2-7, with TRBD1 matching 9 bases. The CDR3 has 13 amino acids. CDR1 and CDR2 from the germline V gene are SQVTM and ANQGSEA. J gave up 4 bases and V 4 bases, and 5 bases lay outside the gene matches.

V and J are TRBV7-6 and TRBJ2-1, with 10 bases that match TRBD2. The CDR3 is made up of 17 amino acids. Looked up from germline, CDR1 is SGHVS and CDR2 is FNYEAQ. The ends lost 5 bases at V and 7 bases at J; junction bases unmatched: 14. The CDR3 reads CASSPSGGSGRGNEQFF. The CDR3 DNA sequence: TGTGCCAGCAGCCCCTCGGGGGGGAGCGGGAGGGGTAATGAGCAGTTCTTC.

The genes are TRBV5-1 and TRBJ1-5, with D perhaps TRBD1 (6 bases). CDR1 and CDR2 from the germline V gene are SGHRS and YFSETQ. The V gene lost 2 bases and the J gene lost 6 bases, with 15 bases spanning the gap. The CDR3 consists of 15 residues. CDR3 nucleotide sequence: TGCGCCAGCAGCTTAGGGGGAATTGGGACTCAGCCCCAGCATTTT. It yields the protein CASSLGGIGTQPQHF.

The J gene is TRBJ2-5, the V gene TRBV5-1; a possible D gene is TRBD1 (6 bases). Trimming pared 4 bases from V and 4 bases from J, leaving 11 bases between. The CDR3 consists of 13 residues. From germline, CDR1 is SGHRS and CDR2 YFSETQ. The CDR3 coding sequence is TGCGCCAGCAGCCCCACAGGGCTAGAGACCCAGTACTTC. This codes for CASSPTGLETQYF. Filled out from reference TRBV5-1 and TRBJ2-5, the complete variable domain reads KAGVTQTPRYLIKTRGQQVTLSCSPISGHRSVSWYQQTPGQGLQFLFEYFSETQRNKGNFPGRFSGRQFSNSRSEMNVSTLELGDSALYLCASSPTGLETQYFGPGTRLLVL.

The V gene is TRBV7-8, the J gene TRBJ1-3; a weak D match, TRBD1 (5 bases). The CDR3 extends over 18 amino acids. V dropped 5 bases and J dropped 8 bases, with 28 bases sitting between them. Germline V lookup: CDR1 SGHVS, CDR2 FQNEAQ. The CDR3 loop reads CASSRRMGQGGYLDTIYF. CDR3 in DNA: TGTGCCAGCAGCCGACGGATGGGGCAGGGTGGTTATTTGGACACCATATATTTT. The full variable domain, its missing parts supplied by reference TRBV7-8 and TRBJ1-3, is GAGVSQSPRYKVAKRGQDVALRCDPISGHVSLFWYQQALGQGPEFLTYFQNEAQLDKSGLPSDRFFAERPEGSVSTLKIQRTQQEDSAVYLCASSRRMGQGGYLDTIYFGEGSWLTVV.

The chain uses TRBV4-2 and TRBJ2-1; TRBD2 is a possible D gene (5 bases). Germline V gene lookup returns CDR1 LGHNA and CDR2 YNFKEQ. The CDR3 spans 14 residues. V shed 8 bases and J shed 7 bases, with 18 bases lying between them. The CDR3 sequence: CASGLGSDGNEQFF. The CDR3 DNA sequence: TGTGCCAGCGGACTCGGCTCGGACGGAAATGAGCAGTTCTTC.

The chain couples TRBV5-1 to TRBJ2-3; 15 bases agree with TRBD2. The V gene end was trimmed by 3 bases and the J gene end by 4 bases; junction bases not matched to a gene: 3. CDR1 and CDR2 from the germline V gene are SGHRS and YFSETQ. CDR3 length: 16 residues. The CDR3 sequence is CASSSGLAGGADTQYF. The CDR3 coding sequence is TGCGCCAGCAGCTCGGGACTAGCGGGAGGCGCAGATACGCAGTATTTT.

V and J are TRBV19 and TRBJ2-2; D is perhaps TRBD2 (5 bases). Per the germline V gene, CDR1 is LNHDA and CDR2 is SQIVND (reference sequence). V lost 5 bases and J lost 5, with 12 bases in between. The CDR3 has 14 amino acids. The CDR3 DNA follows: TGTGCCAGTAGTCCCCCCCCGGGAACCGGGGAGCTGTTTTTT. As protein: CASSPPPGTGELFF.

The chain has TRBV28 and TRBJ2-1, with a weak D call TRBD2 (5 bases). V was cut by 6 bases and J by 4 bases, with 22 bases left in between. Germline V gene lookup returns CDR1 MDHEN and CDR2 SYDVKM. There are 17 residues in the CDR3. The CDR3 is CASRSYSGERVYNEQFF. The CDR3 DNA sequence: TGTGCCAGCAGGTCTTACTCCGGAGAGAGGGTATACAATGAGCAGTTCTTC.

This chain connects TRBV4-1 to TRBJ2-7, with D possibly TRBD2 on 5 matching bases. This CDR3 has 16 residues. The V gene lost 0 bases and the J gene lost 1 base, with 13 bases spanning the gap. Germline assignment: CDR1 MGHRA and CDR2 YSYEKL. The CDR3 coding sequence is TGCGCCAGCAGCCAAGATGAGAGGGCCTCATCCTACGAGCAGTACTTC. Protein sequence: CASSQDERASSYEQYF.